Following are 5 T cell receptor beta chains from one sample sequenced in a study of T-cell memory formation after mild COVID-19 listed by TCRdb under 2021. Library generation was performed with 5' RACE. For sequencing, an Illumina NovaSeq 6000 was employed. TCRdb passed the public sequencing reads through fastp at Q25 and MiXCR, retaining productive beta sequences. A single entry per CDR3 protein holds the most common genes and DNA from its merged rows. In all, the sample holds roughly 450,000 distinct CDR3 sequences, and over 15% of those were seen once. The top ten hold roughly 12% of the sample. Source material: PBMCs or a T cell subset sorted from them (not recorded which). The receptors derive from an adult woman who had mild COVID-19 (a few samples of this study predate the infection). The sample titles of this study are shuffled in the database, so cell type and time point are left out; the donor was told from shared clones.

The V call is TRBV7-9, the J call TRBJ2-3; tentative D call: TRBD2 (6 bases). V dropped 2 bases and J dropped 7 bases, with 19 bases sitting between them. Germline-derived CDR1 and CDR2 are SEHNR and FQNEAQ (reference sequence). This CDR3 region has 16 residues. CDR3 amino acids: CASSLLGLTPGNTQYF. Here the CDR3 DNA reads TGTGCCAGCAGCTTATTGGGACTGACCCCGGGAAATACGCAGTATTTT. Full variable domain (missing parts from reference TRBV7-9 and TRBJ2-3): DTGVSQNPRHKITKRGQNVTFRCDPISEHNRLYWYRQTLGQGPEFLTYFQNEAQLEKSRLLSDRFSAERPKGSFSTLEIQRTEQGDSAMYLCASSLLGLTPGNTQYFGPGTRLTVL.

This clonotype was counted a few times. The chain links TRBV5-4 to TRBJ1-1, with TRBD1 as a possible D gene (6 bases). V gave up 4 bases and J gave up 3 bases, with 19 bases separating them. The CDR3 spans 16 residues. Per the germline V gene, CDR1 is SGHNT and CDR2 is YYREEE (reference sequence). CDR3 coding DNA: TGTGCCAGCAGCCCGGGACATTCCTTTGGGCACACTGAAGCTTTCTTT. This gives the protein CASSPGHSFGHTEAFF.

This clonotype was seen a handful of times. The chain is built from TRBV7-6 and TRBJ2-1; 11 bases are shared with TRBD2. With V trimmed by 1 base and J by 7 bases, 6 bases remained unmatched. Germline V gene lookup returns CDR1 SGHVS and CDR2 FNYEAQ. CDR3 length equals 16 residues. The CDR3 nucleotides read TGTGCCAGCAGCTTAGGGGCTAGCGGGAGGAATAATGAGCAGTTCTTC. Its translation: CASSLGASGRNNEQFF.

CDR3 sequence (DNA): TGTGCCAGCAGCCTCCAGCACTATGGCTACACCTTC. Translating gives CASSLQHYGYTF. V and J are TRBV7-9 and TRBJ1-2; D is unclear. The germline V gene encodes CDR1 SEHNR and CDR2 FQNEAQ (reference sequence). V gave up 5 bases and J gave up 3 bases, with 7 bases separating them. The CDR3 is 12 residues long.

Many counts were recorded for this clonotype. This chain joins TRBV18 and TRBJ2-7, with 7 positions matching TRBD2. The CDR3 extends over 16 amino acids. The germline CDR1 and CDR2 sequences are KGHSH and LQKENI. Trimming removed 3 bases from V and 3 bases from J; junction bases left unmatched: 11. Here the CDR3 reads CASSPTTTSRYYEQYF. Here the CDR3 DNA reads TGTGCCAGCTCACCCACGACGACTAGCAGATACTACGAGCAGTACTTC.